A single sample is the source of the 17 T cell receptor beta chains below, sequenced in a study of monozygotic twins with inflammatory bowel disease. Reanalyzing the 5' RACE reads, TCRdb keeps one entry per CDR3 protein, without DNA. Its table lists a few hundred thousand distinct CDR3 sequences. The sequenced sample was blood. The receptors derive from a human donor with ulcerative colitis or Crohn's disease, or a healthy co-twin of an affected twin (not recorded which).

The chain uses TRBV25-1 and TRBJ1-5; as DNA is missing, the TRBD1 call by TCRdb cannot be tested. Germline values: CDR1 MGHDK, CDR2 SYGVNS. The CDR3 loop spans 14 amino acids. The CDR3 sequence is CASSPGLGNQPQHF.

The chain has TRBV2 and TRBJ2-1. This CDR3 has 13 amino acids. The germline gives CDR1 SNHLY, CDR2 FYNNEI. This CDR3 reads CASSAMGIREQFF.

The rearrangement joins TRBV20-1 to TRBJ2-2; TCRdb gives TRBD2 as the D gene, but with no DNA this cannot be confirmed. The CDR3 length is 18 residues. CDR1 and CDR2 (germline): DFQATT, SNEGSKA (reference sequence). Here the CDR3 reads CSASVTPLGGRNTGELFF.

The CDR3 loop is CASSQEMGSRAQHF. J is TRBJ1-5 and V is TRBV4-1. Germline V CDR1 and CDR2: MGHRA, YSYEKL. There are 14 residues in the CDR3.

The V and J genes are TRBV7-2 and TRBJ1-6. This CDR3 comprises 16 residues. The germline CDR1 and CDR2 sequences are SGHTA and FQGNSA. CDR3 amino acids: CASSRPPGDYNSPLHF.

V and J are TRBV6-5 and TRBJ2-7; TCRdb names TRBD1, which stays unverified in the absence of DNA. Germline values: CDR1 MNHEY, CDR2 SVGAGI. This CDR3 is 15 amino acids long. The CDR3 region is CASSYYSGGSYEQYF.

The V and J genes are TRBV10-3 and TRBJ2-2; TCRdb outputs TRBD1, but without DNA this stays unchecked. Germline CDR1 and CDR2: ENHRY and SYGVKD. The length of the CDR3 is 15 residues. The CDR3 sequence: CAISELGVNTGELFF.

The chain employs TRBV3-1 and TRBJ2-3. Germline CDR1 LGHDT, CDR2 YNNKEL (reference sequence). CDR3 length equals 12 residues. The CDR3 protein is CASSSWTDTQYF.

The chain recombines TRBV19 with TRBJ2-4. The CDR3 runs 14 residues. Germline assignment: CDR1 LNHDA and CDR2 SQIVND (reference sequence). This CDR3 reads CASSIALAKNIQYF.

The V and J genes are TRBV19 and TRBJ2-7; the TCRdb call, TRBD1, lacks DNA for checking. This CDR3 is built from 12 residues. Germline assignment: CDR1 LNHDA and CDR2 SQIVND (reference sequence). The CDR3 sequence: CASSTGGHEQYF.

This chain connects TRBV15 to TRBJ2-3; TCRdb's D gene call, TRBD1, goes unchecked for lack of DNA. The CDR3 sequence is 16 residues long. In germline, CDR1 is LNHNV, CDR2 YYDKDF (reference sequence). CDR3 residues: CATSRGDSRSTDTQYF.

This sequence joins TRBV20-1 and TRBJ2-7; the D call of TRBD2 rests on TCRdb alone, since no DNA is present to check it. Germline CDR1 DFQATT, CDR2 SNEGSKA (reference sequence). The CDR3 loop spans 14 amino acids. This chain's CDR3 is CSATGLAGDYEQYF.

The rearrangement uses TRBV6-5 and TRBJ1-4. This CDR3 region has 15 residues. Germline V CDR1 and CDR2: MNHEY, SVGAGI. The CDR3 here is CASSSAGATNEKLFF.

This rearrangement joins TRBV12-3 or TRBV12-4 to TRBJ1-1. CDR3 length: 12 residues. The CDR3 loop is CASSLGTAEAFF.

The rearrangement joins TRBV2 to TRBJ2-1; TCRdb designates TRBD1, a call that cannot be tested without DNA. The germline V gene encodes CDR1 SNHLY and CDR2 FYNNEI. CDR3 length equals 12 residues. The CDR3 loop reads CASGQGHNEQFF. The full variable domain, with the rest looked up from reference TRBV2 and TRBJ2-1, is EPEVTQTPSHQVTQMGQEVILRCVPISNHLYFYWYRQILGQKVEFLVSFYNNEISEKSEIFDDQFSVERPDGSNFTLKIRSTKLEDSAMYFCASGQGHNEQFFGPGTRLTVL.

This chain links TRBV5-4 with TRBJ1-4; TCRdb designates TRBD1, a call that cannot be tested without DNA. Germline CDR1 and CDR2: SGHNT and YYREEE (reference sequence). This CDR3 spans 14 amino acids. Here the CDR3 reads CASRLHPGDEKLFF.

This chain uses TRBV18 with TRBJ1-2. CDR3 length: 13 amino acids. Looked up from germline, CDR1 is KGHSH and CDR2 is LQKENI. The CDR3 reads CASSTEGGKGYTF.